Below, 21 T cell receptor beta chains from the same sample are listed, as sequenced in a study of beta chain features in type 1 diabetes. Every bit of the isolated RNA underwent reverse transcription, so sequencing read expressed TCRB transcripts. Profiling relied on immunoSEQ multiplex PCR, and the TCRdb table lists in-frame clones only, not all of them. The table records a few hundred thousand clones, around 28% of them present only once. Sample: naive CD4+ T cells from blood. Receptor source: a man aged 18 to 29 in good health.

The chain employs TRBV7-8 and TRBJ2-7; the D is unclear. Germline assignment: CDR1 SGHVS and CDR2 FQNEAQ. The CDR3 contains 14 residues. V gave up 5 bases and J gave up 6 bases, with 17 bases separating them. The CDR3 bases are TGTGCCAGCAGCCCGCTGAGAAACTCTCTCGAGCAGTACTTC. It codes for CASSPLRNSLEQYF.

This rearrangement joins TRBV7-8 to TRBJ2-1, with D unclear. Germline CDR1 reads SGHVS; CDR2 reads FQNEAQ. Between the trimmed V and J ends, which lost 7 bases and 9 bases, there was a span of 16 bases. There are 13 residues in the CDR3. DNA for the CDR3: TGTGCCAGCACCCTGGATGGCCTAGGTGAGCAGTTCTTC. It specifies CASTLDGLGEQFF.

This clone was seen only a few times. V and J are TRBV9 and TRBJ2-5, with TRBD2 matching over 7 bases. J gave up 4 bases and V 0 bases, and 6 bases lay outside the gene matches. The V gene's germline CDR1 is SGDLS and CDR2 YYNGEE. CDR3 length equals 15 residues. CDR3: CASSVDAGVGETQYF. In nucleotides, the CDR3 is TGTGCCAGCAGCGTAGATGCGGGAGTGGGAGAGACCCAGTACTTC.

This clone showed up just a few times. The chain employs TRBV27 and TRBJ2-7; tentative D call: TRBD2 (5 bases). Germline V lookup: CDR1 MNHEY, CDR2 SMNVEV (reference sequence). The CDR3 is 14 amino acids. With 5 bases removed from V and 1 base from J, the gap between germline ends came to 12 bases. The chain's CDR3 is CASSPTPGSYEQYF. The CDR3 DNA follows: TGTGCCAGCAGTCCGACTCCGGGATCCTACGAGCAGTACTTC.

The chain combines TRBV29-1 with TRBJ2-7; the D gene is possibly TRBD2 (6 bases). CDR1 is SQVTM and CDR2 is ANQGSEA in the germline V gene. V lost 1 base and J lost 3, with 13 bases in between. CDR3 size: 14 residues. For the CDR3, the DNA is TGCAGCGTTGAAGCCCCGGGACTGAGCTACGAGCAGTACTTC. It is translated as CSVEAPGLSYEQYF.

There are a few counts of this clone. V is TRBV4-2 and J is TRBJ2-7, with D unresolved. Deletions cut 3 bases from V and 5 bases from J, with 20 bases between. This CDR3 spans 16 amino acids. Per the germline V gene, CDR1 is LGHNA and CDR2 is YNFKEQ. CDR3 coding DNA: TGTGCCAGCAGCCACCGTGGGAAGGTCCCCGCGAACGAGCAGTACTTC. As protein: CASSHRGKVPANEQYF.

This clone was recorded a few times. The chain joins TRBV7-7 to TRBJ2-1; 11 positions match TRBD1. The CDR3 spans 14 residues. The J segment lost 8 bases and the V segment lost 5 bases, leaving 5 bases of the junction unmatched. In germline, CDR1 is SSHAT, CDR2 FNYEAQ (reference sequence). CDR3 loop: CASSKGQGADEQFF. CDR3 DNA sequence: TGTGCCAGCAGCAAAGGACAGGGGGCGGATGAGCAGTTCTTC. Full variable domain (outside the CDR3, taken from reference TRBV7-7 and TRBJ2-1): GAGVSQSPRYKVTKRGQDVTLRCDPISSHATLYWYQQALGQGPEFLTYFNYEAQPDKSGLPSDRFSAERPEGSISTLTIQRTEQRDSAMYRCASSKGQGADEQFFGPGTRLTVL.

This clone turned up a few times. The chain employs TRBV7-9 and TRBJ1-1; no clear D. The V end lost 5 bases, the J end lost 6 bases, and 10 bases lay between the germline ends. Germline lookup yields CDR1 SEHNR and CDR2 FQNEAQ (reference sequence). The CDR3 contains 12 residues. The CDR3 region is CASSRAAPEAFF. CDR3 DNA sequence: TGTGCCAGCAGCCGCGCGGCCCCTGAAGCTTTCTTT.

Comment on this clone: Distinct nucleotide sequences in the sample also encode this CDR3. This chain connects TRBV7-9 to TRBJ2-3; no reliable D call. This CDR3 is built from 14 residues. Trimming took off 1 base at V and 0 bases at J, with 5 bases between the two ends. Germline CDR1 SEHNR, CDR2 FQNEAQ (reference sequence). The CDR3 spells CASSLGLSTDTQYF. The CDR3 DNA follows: TGTGCCAGCAGCTTAGGACTGAGCACAGATACGCAGTATTTT.

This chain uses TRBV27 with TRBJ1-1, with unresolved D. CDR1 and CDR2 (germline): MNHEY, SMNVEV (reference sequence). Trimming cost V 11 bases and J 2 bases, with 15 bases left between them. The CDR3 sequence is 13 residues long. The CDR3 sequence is CAVGSTVNTEAFF. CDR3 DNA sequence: TGTGCCGTTGGATCGACGGTTAACACTGAAGCTTTCTTT.

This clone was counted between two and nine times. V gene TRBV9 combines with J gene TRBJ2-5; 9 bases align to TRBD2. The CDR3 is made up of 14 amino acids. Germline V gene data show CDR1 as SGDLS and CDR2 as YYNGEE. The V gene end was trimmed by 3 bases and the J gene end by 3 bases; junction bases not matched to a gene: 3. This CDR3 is CASSAGLAKETQYF. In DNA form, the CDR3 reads TGTGCCAGCAGCGCGGGACTAGCAAAAGAGACCCAGTACTTC.

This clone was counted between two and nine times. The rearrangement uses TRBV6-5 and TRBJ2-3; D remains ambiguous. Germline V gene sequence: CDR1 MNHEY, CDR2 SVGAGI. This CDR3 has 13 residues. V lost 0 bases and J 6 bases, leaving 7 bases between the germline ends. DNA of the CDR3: TGTGCCAGCAGTTACTCGATGTTGGATACGCAGTATTTT. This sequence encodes CASSYSMLDTQYF.

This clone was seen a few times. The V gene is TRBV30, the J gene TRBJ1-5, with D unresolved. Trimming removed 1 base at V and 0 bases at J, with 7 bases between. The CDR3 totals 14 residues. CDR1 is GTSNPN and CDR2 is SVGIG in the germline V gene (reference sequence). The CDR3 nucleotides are TGTGCCTGGAGTGGGGGAAATAGCAATCAGCCCCAGCATTTT. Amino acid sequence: CAWSGGNSNQPQHF.

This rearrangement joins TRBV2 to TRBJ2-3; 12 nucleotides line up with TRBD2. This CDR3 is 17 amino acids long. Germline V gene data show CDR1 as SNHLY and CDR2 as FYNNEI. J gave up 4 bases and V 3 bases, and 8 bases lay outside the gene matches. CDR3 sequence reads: CASSESASGRAPDTQYF. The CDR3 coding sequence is TGTGCCAGCAGTGAGTCCGCTAGCGGGAGGGCCCCAGATACGCAGTATTTT.

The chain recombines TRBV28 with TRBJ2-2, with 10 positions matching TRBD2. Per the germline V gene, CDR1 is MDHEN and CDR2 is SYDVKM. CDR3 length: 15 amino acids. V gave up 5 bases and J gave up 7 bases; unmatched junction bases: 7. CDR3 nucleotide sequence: TGTGCCAGCAGTAGTCCTAGCGGGAGTGACGGGGAGCTGTTTTTT. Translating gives CASSSPSGSDGELFF.

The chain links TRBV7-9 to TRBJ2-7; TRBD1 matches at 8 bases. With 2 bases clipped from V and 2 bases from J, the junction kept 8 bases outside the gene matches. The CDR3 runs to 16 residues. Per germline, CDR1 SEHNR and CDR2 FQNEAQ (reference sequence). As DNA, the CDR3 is TGTGCCAGCAGCTTACGTCAAGGACAGGGTACCTACGAGCAGTACTTC. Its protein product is CASSLRQGQGTYEQYF.

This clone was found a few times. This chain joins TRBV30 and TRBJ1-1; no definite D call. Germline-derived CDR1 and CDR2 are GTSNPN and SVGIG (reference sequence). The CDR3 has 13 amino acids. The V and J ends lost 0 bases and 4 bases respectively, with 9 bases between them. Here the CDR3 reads CAWSVLDGTEAFF. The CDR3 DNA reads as TGTGCCTGGAGTGTTCTGGATGGCACTGAAGCTTTCTTT.

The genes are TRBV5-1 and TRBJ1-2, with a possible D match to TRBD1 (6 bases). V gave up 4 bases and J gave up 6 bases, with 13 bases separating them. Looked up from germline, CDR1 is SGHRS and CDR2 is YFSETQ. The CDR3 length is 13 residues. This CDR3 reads CASSPPPGDGYTF. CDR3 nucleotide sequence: TGCGCCAGCAGCCCACCCCCAGGGGATGGCTACACCTTC.

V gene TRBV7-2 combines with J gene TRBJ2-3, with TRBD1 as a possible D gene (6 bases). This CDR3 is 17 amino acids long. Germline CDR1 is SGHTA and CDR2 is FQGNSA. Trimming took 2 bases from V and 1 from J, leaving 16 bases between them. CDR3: CASSLPKGGAGTDTQYF. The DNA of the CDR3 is TGTGCCAGCAGCTTACCAAAAGGGGGAGCTGGCACAGATACGCAGTATTTT.

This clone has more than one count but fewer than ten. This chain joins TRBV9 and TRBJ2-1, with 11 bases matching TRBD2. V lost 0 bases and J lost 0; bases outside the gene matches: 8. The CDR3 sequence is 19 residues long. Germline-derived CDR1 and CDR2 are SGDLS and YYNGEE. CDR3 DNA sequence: TGTGCCAGCAGCGTAGATACTAGCGGGAGCTCCTTCTCCTACAATGAGCAGTTCTTC. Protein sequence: CASSVDTSGSSFSYNEQFF.

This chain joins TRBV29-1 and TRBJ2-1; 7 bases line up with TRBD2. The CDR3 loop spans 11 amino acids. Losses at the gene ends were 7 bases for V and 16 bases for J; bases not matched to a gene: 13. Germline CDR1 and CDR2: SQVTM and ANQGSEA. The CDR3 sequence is CSGLAATTSFF. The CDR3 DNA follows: TGCAGCGGTCTAGCGGCTACGACTAGTTTCTTC.